This is a list of T cell receptor beta chains from one sample in a study of response to subunit inactivated influenza vaccine. TCRdb reprocessed the RT-PCR reads via MiXCR and lists one record per CDR3 protein. The sample lists a few hundred thousand distinct CDR3 sequences, roughly 22% occurring once. Sequencing was performed on PBMCs from blood, taken 21 months after vaccination. These receptors were collected from a man between 50 and 69 years old who received an inactivated influenza vaccine. Both conserved end residues are part of each CDR3. The order of the fields is V gene, D gene, J gene, clone size, CDR3 DNA, CDR3 protein. A D gene is named only where the DNA matches it firmly. Where a row states a size, it is once, few, many or the class of an expanded clone; other rows omit it.

TRBV20-1	NA	TRBJ2-2	NA	TGCAGTGCCCCTACCGACACCGGGGAGCTGTTTTTT	CSAPTDTGELFF
TRBV27	TRBD1	TRBJ1-2	NA	TGTGCCAGCAGTTCCCAGGGGGCGCTTGGCTACACCTTC	CASSSQGALGYTF
TRBV12-3/TRBV12-4	NA	TRBJ2-2	NA	TGTGCCAGCAGTTTAGTCCGACTGGGGGGCGCCGGGGAGCTGTTTTTT	CASSLVRLGGAGELFF
TRBV20-1	NA	TRBJ1-2	NA	TGCAGTGCAGCACGGACAGATGGCTACACCTTC	CSAARTDGYTF
TRBV20-1	NA	TRBJ1-1	NA	TGCAGTGCTGGCAAGATGACAGGATTGAACACTGAAGCTTTCTTT	CSAGKMTGLNTEAFF
TRBV28	NA	TRBJ1-1	NA	TGTGCCAGCAGTTCTCCCGGGGGGCGGGGCACTGAAGCTTTCTTT	CASSSPGGRGTEAFF
TRBV27	TRBD2	TRBJ2-5	NA	TGTGCCAGCAGTTTCTCCCTAGCGGGAGGCGAGACCCAGTACTTC	CASSFSLAGGETQYF
TRBV12-3/TRBV12-4	NA	TRBJ1-2	NA	TGTGCCCTCAGGAGGGAAGACTATGGCTACACCTTC	CALRREDYGYTF
TRBV5-1	NA	TRBJ2-6	NA	TGCGCCAGCAGCCCTCAGGGACCTGGGGCCAACGTCCTGACTTTC	CASSPQGPGANVLTF
TRBV2	NA	TRBJ1-2	few	TGTGCCAGCAGTGGACAACGGGGAGGCTACACCTTC	CASSGQRGGYTF
TRBV3-1	NA	TRBJ1-3	NA	TGTGCCAGCAGCCAATCTGGAAACACCATATATTTT	CASSQSGNTIYF
TRBV19	NA	TRBJ1-2	few	TGTGCCACCACAGGACCTCCTAACTATGGCTACACCTTC	CATTGPPNYGYTF
TRBV7-2	NA	TRBJ2-1	many	TGTGCCAGCAGCTTAGCAGCTGTAGGTTATAATGAGCAGTTCTTC	CASSLAAVGYNEQFF
TRBV14	TRBD1	TRBJ1-6	few	TGTGCCAGCAGCCGCCACTTTGGGGGACAGTATAATTCACCCCTCCACTTT	CASSRHFGGQYNSPLHF
TRBV12-3/TRBV12-4	NA	TRBJ2-5	few	TGTGCCAGCAGTTTAGCGCTCCCACAAGAGACCCAGTACTTC	CASSLALPQETQYF